The clone carrying this TCR beta chain was counted ten times or more. No antigen is known for it. The time point denotes: persistent/refractory GD, antithyroid drugs over 5 years with positive TRAb. Extracted PBMC RNA gave rise to the TCR library. An endocrinology unit in Xi'an, China, supplied the patients. The authors drew about 9 milliliters of peripheral blood into EDTA tubes. These data originate in a study of regulatory T cells in long-lasting Graves disease. Study observations and caveats: Repertoires from persistent disease leaned toward TRBV28, TRBJ1-2 and TRBJ2-5.

Sequencing libraries for TCR beta were prepared with iRepertoire HTBI primers and Arm-PCR of CDR3 regions. TCRdb reanalysed the multiplex PCR reads using MiXCR and keeps one entry per CDR3 protein. The table lists 350,000 to 500,000 distinct CDR3 sequences, roughly 23% of them singletons. V lost 4 bases and J 8 bases, leaving 15 bases between the germline ends. This CDR3 is 14 amino acids long. Germline V CDR1 and CDR2: SGHTS, YDEGEE. V usage is TRBV5-8 and J usage is TRBJ1-4, with D possibly being TRBD1 (6 bases). This TCR was recovered from a female donor with Graves disease. The source was peripheral blood mononuclear cells (PBMCs), collected when the disease was refractory, from a patient treated with antithyroid drugs. CDR3 region: CASSIPGVGEKLFF. CDR3 in DNA: TGTGCCAGCAGCATTCCAGGGGTCGGCGAAAAACTGTTTTTT.